One T cell receptor beta chain is described in this entry. The data were taken from a study of T cell changes during pregnancy in multiple sclerosis. Method: immunoSEQ multiplex PCR; TCRdb's copy keeps in-frame clones and lacks some. The sample lists 65,000 to 95,000 clones, 90% to 95% seen once, with more than 0.95% in the top ten. The CDR3 has 17 amino acids. The germline V gene encodes CDR1 ENHRY and CDR2 SYGVKD. The V and J ends lost 3 bases and 5 bases, in that order; junction bases with no gene match: 7. This chain links TRBV10-3 with TRBJ2-1; 13 positions match TRBD2. The sequencing here drew on peripheral blood, taken in the second trimester of pregnancy. The clonotype comes from a female donor in good health, enrolled as a control in a pregnancy study. The CDR3 protein is CAISEMTSGRTDNEQFF. The CDR3 DNA reads as TGTGCCATCAGTGAAATGACTAGCGGGAGGACGGACAATGAGCAGTTCTTC.